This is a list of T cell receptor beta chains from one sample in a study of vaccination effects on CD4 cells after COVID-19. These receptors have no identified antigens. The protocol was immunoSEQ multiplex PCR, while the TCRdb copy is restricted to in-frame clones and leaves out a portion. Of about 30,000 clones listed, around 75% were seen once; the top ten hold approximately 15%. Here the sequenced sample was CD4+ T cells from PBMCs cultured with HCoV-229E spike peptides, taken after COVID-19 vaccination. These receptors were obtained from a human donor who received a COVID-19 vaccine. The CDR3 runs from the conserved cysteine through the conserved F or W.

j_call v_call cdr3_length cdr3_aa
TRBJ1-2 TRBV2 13 CASSLQGAQGYTF
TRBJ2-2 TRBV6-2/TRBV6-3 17 CASSYGAGRGDTGELFF
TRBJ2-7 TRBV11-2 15 CASSSQGGGPYEQYF
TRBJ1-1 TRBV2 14 CASSRQGSVTEAFF
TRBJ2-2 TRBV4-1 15 CASSKQGARTGELFF
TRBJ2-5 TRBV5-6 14 CASSLGLAKETQYF
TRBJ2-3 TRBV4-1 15 CASSQDIRGGDTQYF
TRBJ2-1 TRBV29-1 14 CSVLSRLLANEQFF
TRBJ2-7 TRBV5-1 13 CASSVAGGREQYF
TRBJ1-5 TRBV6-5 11 CASREGQPQHF
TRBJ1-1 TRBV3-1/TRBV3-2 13 CASSQEGGSEAFF
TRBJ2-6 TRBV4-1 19 CASSPPAGQGRDGANVLTF
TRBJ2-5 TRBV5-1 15 CASSLYRQGQETQYF
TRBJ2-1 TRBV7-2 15 CASSLDAGVYNEQFF
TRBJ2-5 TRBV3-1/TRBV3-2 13 CASSPTGLETQYF
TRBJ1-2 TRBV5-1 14 CASSRDAGNYGYTF
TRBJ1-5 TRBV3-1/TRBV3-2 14 CASSQDGGNQPQHF
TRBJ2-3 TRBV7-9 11 CASSLEDTQYF
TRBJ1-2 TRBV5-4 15 CASSLAGQGVYGYTF
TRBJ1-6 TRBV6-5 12 CATDRVREPLHF
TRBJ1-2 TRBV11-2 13 CASSSPNMGGYTF
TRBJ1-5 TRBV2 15 CASSVEGVSNQPQHF
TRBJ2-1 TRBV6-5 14 CASSPGREGNEQFF
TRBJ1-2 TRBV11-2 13 CASSAGGRYGYTF
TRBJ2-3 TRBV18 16 CASSPNLPSSTDTQYF
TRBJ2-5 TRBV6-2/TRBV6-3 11 CASSYIETQYF
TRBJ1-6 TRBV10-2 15 CASRTDSSYNSPLHF
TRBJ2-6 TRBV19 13 CASSSSGANVLTF
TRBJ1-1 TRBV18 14 CASYQSQGASEAFF
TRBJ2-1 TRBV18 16 CASSPRLAGGYNEQFF
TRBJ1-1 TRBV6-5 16 CASSYYRQGGNTEAFF
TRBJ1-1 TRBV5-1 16 CASSLVIGRGRTEAFF
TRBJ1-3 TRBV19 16 CASRLQGLSSGNTIYF
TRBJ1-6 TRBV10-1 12 CASSTGNSPLHF
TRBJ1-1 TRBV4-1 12 CASSQRQGEAFF
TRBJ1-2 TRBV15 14 CATSRDRGDYGYTF
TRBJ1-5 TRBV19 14 CASSMGPGSQPQHF
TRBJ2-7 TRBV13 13 CASSLTGPYEQYF
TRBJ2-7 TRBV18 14 CASSSGGRGNEQYF
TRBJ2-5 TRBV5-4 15 CASSKTGAPQETQYF
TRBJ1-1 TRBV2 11 CASSQGTEAFF
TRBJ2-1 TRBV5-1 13 CASSQGGGNEQFF